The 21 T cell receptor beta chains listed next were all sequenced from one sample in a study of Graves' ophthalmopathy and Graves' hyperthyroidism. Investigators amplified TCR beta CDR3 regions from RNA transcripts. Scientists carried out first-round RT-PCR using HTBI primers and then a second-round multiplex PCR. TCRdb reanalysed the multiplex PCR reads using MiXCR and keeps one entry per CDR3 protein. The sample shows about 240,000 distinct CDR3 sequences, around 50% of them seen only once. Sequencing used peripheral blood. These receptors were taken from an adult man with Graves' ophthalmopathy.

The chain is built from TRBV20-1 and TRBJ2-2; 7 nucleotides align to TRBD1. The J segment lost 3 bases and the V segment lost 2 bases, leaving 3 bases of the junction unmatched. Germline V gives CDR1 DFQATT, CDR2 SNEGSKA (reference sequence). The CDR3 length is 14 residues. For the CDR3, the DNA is TGCAGTGCTAGACCGACAGGGCACACCGGGGAGCTGTTTTTT. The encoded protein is CSARPTGHTGELFF.

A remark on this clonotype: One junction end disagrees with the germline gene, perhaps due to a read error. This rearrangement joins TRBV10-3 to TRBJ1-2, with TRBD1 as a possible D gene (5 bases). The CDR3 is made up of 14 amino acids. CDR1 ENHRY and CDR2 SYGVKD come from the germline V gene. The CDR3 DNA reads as TGTGCCAGCAGTTACTCGCCAAGGGGATGGGGCTACACCTTC. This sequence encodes CASSYSPRGWGYTF.

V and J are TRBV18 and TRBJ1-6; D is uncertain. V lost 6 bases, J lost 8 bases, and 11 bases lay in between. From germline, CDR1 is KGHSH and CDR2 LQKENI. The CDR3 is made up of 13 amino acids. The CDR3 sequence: CASSGLADSPLHF. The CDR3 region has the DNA TGTGCCAGCTCTGGCCTAGCGGATTCACCCCTCCACTTT.

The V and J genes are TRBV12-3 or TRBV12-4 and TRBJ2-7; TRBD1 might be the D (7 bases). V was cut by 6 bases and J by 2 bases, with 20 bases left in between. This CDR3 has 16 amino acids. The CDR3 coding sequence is TGTGCCAGCAGCTTTTGGAGGGGGCCGTCCCCCTACGAGCAGTACTTC. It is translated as CASSFWRGPSPYEQYF.

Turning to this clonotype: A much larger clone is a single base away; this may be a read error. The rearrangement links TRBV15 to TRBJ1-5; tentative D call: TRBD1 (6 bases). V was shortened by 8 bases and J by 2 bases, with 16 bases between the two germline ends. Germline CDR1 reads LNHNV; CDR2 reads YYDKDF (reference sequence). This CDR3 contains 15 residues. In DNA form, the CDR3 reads TGTGCCACCGGAGACTACAGGGTTGGCAATCAGCCCCAGCATTTT. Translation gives CATGDYRVGNQPQHF.

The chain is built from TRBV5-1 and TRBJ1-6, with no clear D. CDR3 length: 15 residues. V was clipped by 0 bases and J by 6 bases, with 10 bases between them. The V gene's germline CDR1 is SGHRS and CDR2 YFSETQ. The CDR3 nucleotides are TGCGCCAGCAGCTTGGTGACTGGGCCTAATTCACCCCTCCACTTT. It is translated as CASSLVTGPNSPLHF.

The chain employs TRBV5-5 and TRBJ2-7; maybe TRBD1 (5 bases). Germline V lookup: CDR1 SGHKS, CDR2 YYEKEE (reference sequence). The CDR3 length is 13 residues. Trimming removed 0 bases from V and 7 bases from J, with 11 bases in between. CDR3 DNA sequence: TGTGCCAGCAGCTTGGTGGCAGGGAATGAGCAGTACTTC. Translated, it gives CASSLVAGNEQYF.

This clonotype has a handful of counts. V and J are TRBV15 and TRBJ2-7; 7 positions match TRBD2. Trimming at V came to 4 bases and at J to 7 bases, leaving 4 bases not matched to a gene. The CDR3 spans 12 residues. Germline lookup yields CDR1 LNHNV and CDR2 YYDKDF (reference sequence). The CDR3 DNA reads TGTGCCACCAGCATGGGAGGGGAGGAGCAGTACTTC. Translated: CATSMGGEEQYF.

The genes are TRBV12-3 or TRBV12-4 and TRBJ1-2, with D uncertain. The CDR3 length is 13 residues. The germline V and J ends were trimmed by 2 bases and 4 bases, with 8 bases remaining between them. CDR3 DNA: TGTGCCAGCAGTTTAAGGGAACCCTATGGCTACACCTTC. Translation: CASSLREPYGYTF.

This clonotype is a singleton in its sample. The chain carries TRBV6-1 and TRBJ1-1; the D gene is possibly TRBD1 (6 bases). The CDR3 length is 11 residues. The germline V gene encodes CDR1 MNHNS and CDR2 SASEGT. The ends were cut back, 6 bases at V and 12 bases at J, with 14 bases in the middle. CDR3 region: CASRGGRRTFF. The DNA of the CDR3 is TGTGCCAGCAGGGGGGGGCGTAGGACTTTCTTT.

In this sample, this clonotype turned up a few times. The CDR3 reads CASSLEEGFNSNQPQHF. Written as DNA, the CDR3 is TGTGCCAGCAGCTTAGAGGAGGGATTTAATAGCAATCAGCCCCAGCATTTT. The gene calls are TRBV7-9 and TRBJ1-5, with no clear D. V dropped 1 base and J dropped 0 bases, with 13 bases sitting between them. In germline, CDR1 is SEHNR, CDR2 FQNEAQ (reference sequence). This CDR3 spans 17 amino acids.

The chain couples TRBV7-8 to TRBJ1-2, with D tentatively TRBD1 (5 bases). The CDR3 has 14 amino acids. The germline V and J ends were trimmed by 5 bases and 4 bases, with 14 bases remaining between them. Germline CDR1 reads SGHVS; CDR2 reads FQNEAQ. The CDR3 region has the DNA TGTGCCAGCAGCCAAGGTGGGGGATTCTATGGCTACACCTTC. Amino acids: CASSQGGGFYGYTF.

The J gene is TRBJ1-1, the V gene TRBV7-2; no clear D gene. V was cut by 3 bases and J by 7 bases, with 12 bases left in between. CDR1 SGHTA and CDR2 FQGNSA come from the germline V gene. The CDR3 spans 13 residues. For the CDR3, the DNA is TGTGCCAGCAGCTTCGGACGGCACAGTGAAGCTTTCTTT. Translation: CASSFGRHSEAFF.

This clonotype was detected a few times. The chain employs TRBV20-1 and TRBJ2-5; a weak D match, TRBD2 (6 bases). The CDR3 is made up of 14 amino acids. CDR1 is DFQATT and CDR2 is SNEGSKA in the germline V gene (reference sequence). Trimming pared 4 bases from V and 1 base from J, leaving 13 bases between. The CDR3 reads CSANGGVGQETQYF. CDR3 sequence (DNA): TGCAGTGCTAACGGCGGGGTAGGCCAAGAGACCCAGTACTTC.

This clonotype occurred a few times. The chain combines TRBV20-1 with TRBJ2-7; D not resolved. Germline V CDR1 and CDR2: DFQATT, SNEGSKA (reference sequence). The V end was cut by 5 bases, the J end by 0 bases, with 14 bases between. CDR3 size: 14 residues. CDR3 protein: CSAPAWGNSYEQYF. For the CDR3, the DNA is TGCAGTGCTCCCGCTTGGGGTAACTCCTACGAGCAGTACTTC.

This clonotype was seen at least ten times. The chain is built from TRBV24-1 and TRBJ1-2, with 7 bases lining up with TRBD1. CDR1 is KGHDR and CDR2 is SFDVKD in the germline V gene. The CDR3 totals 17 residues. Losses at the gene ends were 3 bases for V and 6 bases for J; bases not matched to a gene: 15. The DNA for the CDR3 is TGTGCCACCAGTGATCGGACAGGAAATCACGACAAGGATGGCTACACCTTC. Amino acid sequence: CATSDRTGNHDKDGYTF.

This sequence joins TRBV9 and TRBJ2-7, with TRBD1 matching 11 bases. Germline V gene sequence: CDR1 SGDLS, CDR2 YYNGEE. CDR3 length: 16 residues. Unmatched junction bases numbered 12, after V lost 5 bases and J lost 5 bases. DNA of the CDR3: TGTGCCAGCAGTTCCCCCGGACAGGGGGCATTGGACGAGCAGTACTTC. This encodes CASSSPGQGALDEQYF.

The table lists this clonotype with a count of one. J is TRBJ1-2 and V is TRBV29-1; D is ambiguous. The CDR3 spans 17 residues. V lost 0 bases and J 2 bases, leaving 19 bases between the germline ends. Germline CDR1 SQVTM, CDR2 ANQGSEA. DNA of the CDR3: TGCAGCGTTGAAGATAGGGCGGGTTTGGGGTTAAACTATGGCTACACCTTC. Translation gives CSVEDRAGLGLNYGYTF.

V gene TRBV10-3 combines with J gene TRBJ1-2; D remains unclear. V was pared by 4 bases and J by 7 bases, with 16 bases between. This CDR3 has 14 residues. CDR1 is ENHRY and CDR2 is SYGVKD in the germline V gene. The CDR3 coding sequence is TGTGCCATCAGTGCTAGAGTGGGAGGCGGTGGCTACACCTTC. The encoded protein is CAISARVGGGGYTF.

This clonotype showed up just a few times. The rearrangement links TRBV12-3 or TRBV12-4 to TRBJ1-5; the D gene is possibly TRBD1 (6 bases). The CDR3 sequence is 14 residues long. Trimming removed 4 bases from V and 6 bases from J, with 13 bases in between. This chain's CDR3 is CASSWEDSGQPQHF. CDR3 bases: TGTGCCAGCAGTTGGGAGGACAGCGGTCAGCCCCAGCATTTT.

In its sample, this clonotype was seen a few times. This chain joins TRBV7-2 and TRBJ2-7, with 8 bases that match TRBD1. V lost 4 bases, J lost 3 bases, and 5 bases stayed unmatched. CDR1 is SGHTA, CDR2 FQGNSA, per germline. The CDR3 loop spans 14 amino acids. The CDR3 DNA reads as TGTGCCAGCAGCTATAGGACAGGGTACTACGAGCAGTACTTC. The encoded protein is CASSYRTGYYEQYF.